This T cell receptor (beta chain) stems from a study of cytomegalovirus exposure and HLA in healthy donors (dated 2017 in TCRdb). A note on the overall study: An earlier analysis of some 620 of the donors reported about 260 Gb of sequence data and around 120 million unique TCR beta sequences obtained from around 190 million T cells. Typing coverage differed by locus: A, B, C, DRB1 and DQB1 were typed in about 620-640 donors, DQA1 in approximately 520, DPA1 in around 600, and DPB1 in approximately 450. Using immunosequencing, the study profiled T cell repertoires from approximately 700 subjects and related those repertoires to cytomegalovirus serostatus. Of the 398 genotyped donors, roughly 80% fell in the genetic ancestry cluster associated with self-reported Caucasian donors. Besides the first cohort of approximately 670 subjects, a separate validation cohort made up of 120 different subjects was used. All discovery cohort repertoires had been generated on a single sequencing platform. Both class I and class II loci were covered by HLA typing, at four-digit resolution. A later analysis re-examined previously published TCR beta repertoires from about 670 donors and added high-resolution HLA genotyping to investigate patterns of TCR occurrence. A later genetic analysis used genome-wide SNP genotypes for about 55% of the 666 donors, treating that subset as a discovery cohort. Roughly 310 gigabases of sequencing data and approximately 85 million unique TCR sequences were included in an early release covering about 600 HLA-typed donors. In the later analysis, no new phenotypic data were used to find candidate immune exposures; instead, reliance was placed on TCR beta sequences and their occurrence across donors. An earlier analysis of a few hundred of the donors applied high-throughput TCR beta sequencing to assess whether each TCR beta V gene segment acted as functional or pseudogenic. Among 300 to 500 genotyped donors of the cohort, an average of approximately 200,000 unique TCR beta nucleotide sequences was sequenced per donor, of which 15% to 20% were non-productive. Because of strong linkage in the cohort, five DR-DQ haplotypes were treated as single units for association and clustering. To predict cytomegalovirus infection status, the study brought together high-throughput TCR immunosequencing, statistical association of individual TCRs with disease status, and machine learning. Donor age, sex, ethnicity and CMV serostatus were collected together with the repertoire data. The study was designed to test whether signatures of past pathogen exposure could be identified by cataloging public T cell receptors.

Reading from cysteine to phenylalanine, the CDR3 counts 16 amino acids. Of all the DNA, just the CDR3 is kept, 48 bases in frame from base 1. Reading the germline V gene gives CDR1 KGHSH and CDR2 LQKENI. V is trimmed back by 3 bases and J by 3 bases, and the junction contains 6 bases that no gene match accounts for. In total, more than 500 healthy bone marrow donors made up the cohort. Cohort members were all nominally healthy when sampled, although unrecorded immune exposures were likely present. The donor tested CMV seropositive and was one of the 289 seropositive cohort members. Each donor provided a peripheral blood sample, and peripheral blood mononuclear cells were used for TCR beta sequencing. Genomic DNA extraction from the blood cell samples was performed with the Qiagen DNeasy Blood Extraction Kit. To note about this clone: Its antigen has not been determined. It has no much larger one-base neighbor in the sample; base qualities were not kept.

Library creation used the immunoSEQ multiplex PCR assay. A mixture of 60 forward primers for TCR Vbeta segments and 13 reverse primers for TCR Jbeta segments was used in the multiplex PCR. The CDR3 region of rearranged TCR beta genes was amplified from genomic DNA by a multiplex PCR assay. The Illumina HiSeq System was used to sequence the amplified TCR beta libraries as 87-base-pair reads. As for the original processing: A later analysis tallied approximately 87 million unique TCR beta chains across the 700 or so repertoires, and 10 million to 11 million of those chains were shared by two or more donors. Raw reads were error-corrected and collapsed into unique sequences with a nearest-neighbor algorithm that merged closely related sequences to remove PCR and sequencing errors. To assign V, D and J gene segments, CDR3 sequences were aligned to IMGT reference sequences. For a sequence to be retained, a match of at least six nucleotides was required to both a V gene segment and a J gene segment. Rearrangements were called productive when the CDR3 lacked stop codons and stayed in frame with V and J; all others were non-productive. CDR3 was defined by IMGT convention, running from the second conserved V-encoded cysteine to the conserved J-encoded phenylalanine. Sequences without an unambiguous match to a single V gene segment were excluded from the earlier analysis of almost 600 of the donors. In an earlier analysis of some 590 of the donors, V segments were called functional above 56.7% productive rearrangements and were called segregating when the between-donor standard deviation exceeded 5%. A statistical classification framework was built to diagnose cytomegalovirus status from the catalog of TCR beta chain sequences. V and J gene assignment, in a later analysis, came from comparing TCR nucleotide sequences with IMGT/GENE-DB human TR gene sequences. In a later analysis, CDR3 sequences and most-parsimonious VDJ recombination scenarios were assigned using the TCRdist pipeline. A later analysis defined each TCR beta chain by its CDR3 amino acid sequence plus V-gene family, and excluded reads lacking a unique V-gene family. As a way to deal with suspected cross-contamination and a sequencing artifact, a later analysis dropped over 550 nucleotide sequences that were highly shared and had low generation probability. In a later analysis, a clonal expansion index for each public chain was calculated from normalized within-repertoire ranks of inferred template counts. In a later analysis, generation probabilities were computed with a VDJ recombination model fitted to out-of-frame rearrangements, and the resulting probabilities were checked against IGoR. In a later analysis, hypergeometric tests were used to score TCR-TCR, TCR-HLA and TCR-CMV co-occurrence, with a repertoire-size bias correction applied to TCR pairs. False discovery rates were estimated in a later analysis by permuting HLA or CMV assignments 20 times. In a later analysis, co-occurring TCRs were grouped with DBSCAN, and TCRdist sequence similarity was added when clustering was performed within HLA-allele-positive subsets. Repertoires with fewer than 30,000 or more than 120,000 public chains, plus five repertoires with anomalous nucleotide sharing, were excluded from co-occurrence clustering. This is the immuneACCESS table as TCRdb keeps it, with only in-frame sequences that have V and J called. A part of the clones is gone; compared with another copy, unresolved V genes explain less than half, and the rest is unexplained. The DNA gave D and trimming, while V, J and clone size come from that table. Counted in this sample were over 80,000 clones; about four fifths of them appeared once. Of the sample, about 5% is held by the ten largest clones.

Paper-wide results and their limitations: CMV serostatus was the only immune exposure information available for the cohort. The earlier analysis of some 560 of the donors excluded seventeen rarely observed V segments, including chromosome 9 orphons, because counts were too low. A later analysis reported that several top co-occurrence clusters appeared linked to parvovirus B19, influenza, CMV and Epstein-Barr virus. Compared with equally common non-associated chains, HLA-associated TCR beta chains in a later analysis were more clonally expanded and had lower generation probabilities. The authors suggested that the approach could potentially be extended to other disease states and immunological phenotypes. In an earlier analysis of more than 500 of the donors, most TCR beta V segments appeared in productive rearrangements about 87% or about 30% of the time, broadly matching IMGT annotations. A further reported finding was that TCR beta sequences accurately predicted the HLA-A and HLA-B alleles for most subjects in the first cohort. Most TCR sequences were observed very rarely across donors, whereas some public TCRs were present in many individuals. A group of highly shared sequence variants was considered likely to be a technical artifact of the sequencing pipeline. Three of the identified cytomegalovirus-associated TCR beta chains were confirmed in vitro to be specific for cytomegalovirus antigens. The classifier was reported to diagnose cytomegalovirus status with high specificity and sensitivity in both the original and validation cohorts. Most CMV-associated TCR beta chains appeared to be HLA-restricted in a later analysis, and the HLA associations seemed to be driven largely by CMV exposure. The study gave a list of about 160 TCR beta chains associated with cytomegalovirus. According to a later analysis, TCR association rates differed among HLA loci, with DRB1 alleles showing the most associated TCRs and HLA-C alleles showing the fewest. Sequencing depth was assumed to be roughly uniform across donors in the presence/absence analyses, though that assumption may not hold. In a later analysis, over 15,000 TCR beta sequences were associated with specific HLA alleles at a false discovery rate of 0.05. In a later genetic analysis, fewer N-insertions in productive TCRs were reported among donors in an Asian-associated ancestry cluster than the 666-donor mean. Assigning TCR associations to individual alleles was difficult when HLA alleles, especially DR and DQ, strongly co-occurred. In this cohort, only TCR beta chains were sequenced, and detectable features were limited by the absence of alpha or paired-chain data. Because HLA typing was missing for some donors at each locus, association tests included only the typed subset. Some IMGT-functional V segments, including TRBV6-2 and TRBV6-3, could not be distinguished by the 87-base-pair reads and were therefore excluded. An association between a missense DCLRE1C variant and V-gene and J-gene trimming of TCR beta chains was found in a later genetic analysis and replicated in an independent cohort. Correlated functional status among segregating V segments might reflect linkage disequilibrium, but an unknown experimental factor could not be ruled out.

The V and J segments used are TRBV18 and TRBJ2-3, with 10 central nucleotides matching TRBD2. The sequencing sample was made of PBMCs. The TCR was taken from a man in his forties in good health and CMV-seropositive. For the CDR3, the sequence is CASSPQRGGLTDTQYF. The nucleotide sequence is TGTGCCAGCTCACCGCAGCGGGGGGGATTGACAGATACGCAGTATTTT.